This entry features one TCR beta chain sequence. The antigen it recognizes is unknown. One base away there is no much larger clone; base qualities are not given. The source of the sample is a study of blood T cell repertoires in COVID-19 (TCRdb year 2020). For the wider study: Samples covering the acute and convalescent phases of COVID-19 were provided by collaborators in the United States, Italy and Spain. The prospective study material was composed of cDNA or gDNA derived from T cells, B-cell-depleted T cells, or PBMCs. The dataset comprised deeply sampled blood TCRbeta repertoires from subjects exposed to, actively infected with, or recovered from COVID-19. The repertoires were made available in a free public database intended to serve as a resource for research on the immune response to SARS-CoV-2. Samples were obtained from the ongoing ImmuneRACE study (first 160 participants) and from about 1,300 subjects provided by 6 global collaborators. Sample metadata almost always included a de-identified subject ID, COVID-19 status, age in years and sex. Where HLA class I and class II types were available, the types were taken from metadata supplied by the sample provider, not from assay-based typing.

From a lookup of the germline V gene, CDR1 and CDR2 are SGHTA and FQGNSA. Its CDR3 holds 19 amino acids, cysteine through phenylalanine. Left in the record is the CDR3 DNA by itself, 57 bases read in frame from the first base. Trimming costs V 4 bases and J 3 bases, and their ends lie 22 bases apart. The investigation overall reported the following: How much clinical and demographic metadata was included differed by source and by participant, and the metadata was provided uncurated.

TCRbeta CDR3 regions were amplified from genomic DNA by means of the immunoSEQ Assay, a bias-controlled multiplex PCR. The published analysis was carried out like this. The number of nucleated cells in each sample was estimated from the amplification of reference gene primers within the assay. To quantify the absolute abundance of each unique TCRbeta CDR3 rearrangement, sequence reads were collapsed and filtered. Productive Simpson clonality was computed per sample as the square root of Simpson's diversity index over productive rearrangements. The clones in this table, taken by TCRdb from immuneACCESS, are in-frame only. Not every clone is retained; where verified, under half of the shortfall comes from an unresolved V gene, and the cause of the rest is unknown. V, J and clone size derive from that table, while D and trimming were established from the DNA sequence. Within this sample are about 70,000 clones, with roughly four fifths of them counted one time only. In total, the top ten clones hold roughly 0.83% of the sample.

Collaborating institutions collected whole blood in K2EDTA tubes following their own protocols. For TCRbeta analysis, collaborator samples were shipped as frozen whole blood, as isolated PBMCs, or as DNA extracted from either sample type. This TCR came from an older woman with acute or convalescent COVID-19. The sequenced material came from peripheral blood. Recombination connected TRBV7-2 to TRBJ2-6; possibly the D gene is TRBD1, per 6 matching bases. The DNA is as follows: TGTGCCAGCAGCTCGCCCGGGACACAGGTGACTCTTGGGGCCAACGTCCTGACTTTC. Translated, this is CASSSPGTQVTLGANVLTF.